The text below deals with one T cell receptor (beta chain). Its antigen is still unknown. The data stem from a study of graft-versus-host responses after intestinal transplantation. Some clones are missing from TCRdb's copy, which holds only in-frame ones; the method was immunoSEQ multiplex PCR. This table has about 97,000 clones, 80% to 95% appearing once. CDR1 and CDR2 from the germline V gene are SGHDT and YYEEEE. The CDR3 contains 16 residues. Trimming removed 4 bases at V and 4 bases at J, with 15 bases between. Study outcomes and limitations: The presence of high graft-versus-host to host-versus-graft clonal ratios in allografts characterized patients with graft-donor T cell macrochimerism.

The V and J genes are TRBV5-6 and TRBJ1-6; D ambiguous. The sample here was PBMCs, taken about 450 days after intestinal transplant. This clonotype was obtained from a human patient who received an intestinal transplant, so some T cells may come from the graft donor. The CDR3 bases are TGTGCCAGCAGCGGAACGGACGGAAAATATAATTCACCCCTCCACTTT. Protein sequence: CASSGTDGKYNSPLHF. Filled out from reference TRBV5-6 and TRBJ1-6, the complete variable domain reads DAGVTQSPTHLIKTRGQQVTLRCSPKSGHDTVSWYQQALGQGPQFIFQYYEEEERQRGNFPDRFSGHQFPNYSSELNVNALLLGDSALYLCASSGTDGKYNSPLHFGNGTRLTVT.